Following are 4 T cell receptor beta chains from one sample sequenced in a study of CD8+ T cells in alopecia areata. Following RNA extraction, reverse transcription yielded cDNA that acted as the sequencing template. The table came from immunoSEQ multiplex PCR; TCRdb's copy has only in-frame clones and leaves some out. The profile covers about 200,000 clones, with around 64% appearing a single time and 1.3% taken by the ten largest. Treatment meaning: oral pan-JAK inhibitor, 5-10 mg twice daily. Sequences were derived from CD4+ T cells sorted from blood, sampled at week 49, from a patient treated with tofacitinib. These receptors originate from a human donor with alopecia areata.

The chain carries TRBV30 and TRBJ1-2, with a possible D match to TRBD1 (6 bases). CDR3 size: 11 residues. V was clipped by 2 bases and J by 8 bases, with 9 bases between them. CDR1 is GTSNPN and CDR2 is SVGIG in the germline V gene (reference sequence). The CDR3 loop is CAWSSGVGYTF. The CDR3 region has the DNA TGTGCCTGGAGTTCAGGGGTCGGCTACACCTTC.

The chain combines TRBV30 with TRBJ1-1; the D gene is possibly TRBD1 (5 bases). Germline V gene data show CDR1 as GTSNPN and CDR2 as SVGIG (reference sequence). The CDR3 is 14 residues long. The V gene lost 2 bases and the J gene lost 1 base, with 11 bases spanning the gap. CDR3 residues: CAWSRGTANTEAFF. In nucleotides, the CDR3 is TGTGCCTGGAGTCGGGGGACGGCGAACACTGAAGCTTTCTTT.

The gene calls are TRBV2 and TRBJ2-7; D might be TRBD1 (5 bases). V dropped 6 bases and J dropped 7 bases, with 19 bases sitting between them. Germline-derived CDR1 and CDR2 are SNHLY and FYNNEI. The CDR3 extends over 14 amino acids. The DNA for the CDR3 is TGTGCCAGCAGCGAACAGGTTTCCAGGGAAGAGCAGTACTTC. It encodes CASSEQVSREEQYF.

The J gene is TRBJ2-7, the V gene TRBV6-5; tentative D call: TRBD1 (6 bases). This CDR3 spans 15 amino acids. Germline CDR1 is MNHEY and CDR2 is SVGAGI. Trimming stripped 5 bases from V and 1 base from J, with 15 bases between. CDR3 nucleotide sequence: TGTGCCAGCAGTACCTACCCGACAGGTTCCTACGAGCAGTACTTC. Translating it yields CASSTYPTGSYEQYF.